This TCR beta chain emerged from a study of response to subunit inactivated influenza vaccine. Study-wide results and limits: It was suggested by the authors that few new T cells are recruited by each seasonal influenza vaccination.

Germline assignment: CDR1 MNHNS and CDR2 SASEGT. V lost 6 bases and J lost 0; bases outside the gene matches: 15. The CDR3 is 19 amino acids. TCRdb re-analysed the RT-PCR reads in MiXCR, keeping a single row per CDR3 protein. The sample consists of 550,000 to 800,000 distinct CDR3 sequences, about 15% of them appearing once. This clonotype appeared a few times. Its antigen is undetermined. The sample here was PBMCs from blood, taken 11 to 12 days after vaccination. The chain has TRBV6-1 and TRBJ2-3, with TRBD2 matching over 10 bases. The sequence came from a man aged 50 to 59 who received an inactivated influenza vaccine. CDR3: CASRRNKAGLASSTDTQYF. CDR3 DNA: TGTGCCAGCAGGAGAAACAAGGCGGGACTAGCGAGTAGCACAGATACGCAGTATTTT.